This entry features one T cell receptor beta chain sequence. Its antigen is not known. Trimming took 0 bases from V and 6 from J, leaving 14 bases between them. Germline CDR1 reads SGHDN; CDR2 reads FVKESK. CDR3 length equals 15 residues. Via MiXCR, TCRdb re-called the reads, giving one row per CDR3 protein. The sample carries roughly 640,000 distinct CDR3 sequences, roughly a quarter recorded once. The sample comes from a study of T cell repertoires in cytomegalovirus infection. Study-level background: From public TCR beta signatures came an indication of both CMV infection and matching HLA type. Notes on the study in general: CMV-specific TCR beta clonotypes restricted by HLA-C dominated the ex vivo response. People with CMV and the relevant HLA were identified by cumulative public TCR beta family frequency.

This sequence was found in a human donor in good health (CMV status not recorded). Some clones in this sample may be carry-over from other donors' samples. Sequencing was done on a sample of CD8+ T cells from PBMCs. The chain joins TRBV14 to TRBJ1-2; the D gene is possibly TRBD1 (6 bases). In DNA form, the CDR3 reads TGTGCCAGCAGCCAAGATTTGGCAGGGGTGGATGGCTACACCTTC. Encoded protein: CASSQDLAGVDGYTF.